This TCR beta chain was profiled in a study of shared clonotypes between healthy human individuals. Splitting of each subset's genomic DNA was done evenly across several immunoSEQ plates. Unsorted PBMC contributed roughly 320 ng DNA, roughly 30,000 T cell genomes, to each replicate PCR. Using immunoSEQ multiplex PCR, the repertoire was profiled, and TCRdb retains in-frame clones only, with some absent. The profile shows some 490,000 clones, 70% to 85% of them singletons. This CDR3 has 14 amino acids. Germline CDR1 is LNHDA and CDR2 is SQIVND (reference sequence). The ends lost 10 bases at V and 0 bases at J; junction bases unmatched: 4.

The origin of this receptor is a woman in her forties in good health. Some clones in this sample may be carry-over from other donors' samples. Sequencing input: PBMCs. The gene calls are TRBV19 and TRBJ2-2, with TRBD1 matching over 8 bases. In nucleotides, the CDR3 is TGTGCCACCGCGGGACAGGCGAACACCGGGGAGCTGTTTTTT. Its translation: CATAGQANTGELFF.